This T cell receptor beta chain was identified in a study of siplizumab effects on memory and regulatory T cells. General study findings and limits: Proof of suppressive function in proliferating Tregs from siplizumab cultures was not established. Siplizumab produced a significant drop in alloreactive sequences attributable to unstimulated CD4+ memory cells. Of the proliferating CD4+ or CD8+ clones, roughly 75-97% lacked a naive or memory phenotype that could be assigned.

As regards this clone: As yet, its antigen is unknown.

Per individual sample, 95,000 to 100,000 TCR templates were assayed. The assay was immunoSEQ multiplex PCR, and TCRdb's table has in-frame clones only and misses some. This table has 100,000 or so clones, around 90% appearing once. Trimming took 2 bases from V and 1 from J, leaving 5 bases between them. The CDR3 is 13 residues long. CDR1 is SGHTA and CDR2 is FQGTGA in the germline V gene. V and J are TRBV7-3 and TRBJ1-1; TRBD1 is a possible D gene (5 bases). This sequence originates from a human donor in good health. Some clones in this sample may be carry-over from other donors' samples. The sequenced sample was CD4+ T cells sorted from blood. DNA for the CDR3: TGTGCCAGCAGCTTAGGACAGAACACTGAAGCTTTCTTT. It is translated as CASSLGQNTEAFF. Supplemented by reference TRBV7-3 and TRBJ1-1, the full variable domain reads GAGVSQTPSNKVTEKGKYVELRCDPISGHTALYWYRQSLGQGPEFLIYFQGTGAADDSGLPNDRFFAVRPEGSVSTLKIQRTERGDSAVYLCASSLGQNTEAFFGQGTRLTVV.